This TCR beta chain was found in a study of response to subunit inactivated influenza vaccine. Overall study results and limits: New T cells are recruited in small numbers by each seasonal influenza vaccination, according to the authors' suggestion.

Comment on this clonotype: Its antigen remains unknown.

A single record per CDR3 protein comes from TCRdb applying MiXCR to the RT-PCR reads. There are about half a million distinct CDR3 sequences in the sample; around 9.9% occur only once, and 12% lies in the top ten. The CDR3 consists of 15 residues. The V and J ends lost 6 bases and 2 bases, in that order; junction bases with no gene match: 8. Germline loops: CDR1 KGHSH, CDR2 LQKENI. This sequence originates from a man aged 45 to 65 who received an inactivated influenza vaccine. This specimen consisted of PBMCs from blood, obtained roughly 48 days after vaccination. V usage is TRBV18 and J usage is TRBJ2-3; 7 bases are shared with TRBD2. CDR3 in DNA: TGTGCCAGCTCCTGGACTAGAGGGTACACAGATACGCAGTATTTT. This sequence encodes CASSWTRGYTDTQYF.